This T cell receptor (beta chain) stems from a study of PD-1 blockade in classical Hodgkin lymphoma. Sequencing was performed with immunoSEQ multiplex PCR; in TCRdb, only in-frame clones are kept and a portion is missing. This table holds about 21,000 clones, roughly 72% found once. All patients relapsed after autologous stem cell transplantation, and brentuximab vedotin exposure varied. This CDR3 has 15 amino acids. CDR1 and CDR2 (germline): SGDLS, YYNGEE. Trimming took 1 base from V and 2 from J, leaving 12 bases between them. A word on this clone: Its antigen is unknown.

General observations from the study: It was CD4+ TCR diversity, not CD8+, that rose significantly by C4D1. When set against healthy donors, newly diagnosed patients were reported to show lower baseline TCR diversity.

This TCR was sampled from a human donor with classical Hodgkin lymphoma. The sequences come from peripheral blood mononuclear cells (PBMCs), collected at baseline. The genes are TRBV9 and TRBJ2-5, with D possibly TRBD1 on 6 matching bases. The CDR3 reads CASSVRTALQETQYF. CDR3 bases: TGTGCCAGCAGCGTAAGGACAGCACTACAAGAGACCCAGTACTTC.